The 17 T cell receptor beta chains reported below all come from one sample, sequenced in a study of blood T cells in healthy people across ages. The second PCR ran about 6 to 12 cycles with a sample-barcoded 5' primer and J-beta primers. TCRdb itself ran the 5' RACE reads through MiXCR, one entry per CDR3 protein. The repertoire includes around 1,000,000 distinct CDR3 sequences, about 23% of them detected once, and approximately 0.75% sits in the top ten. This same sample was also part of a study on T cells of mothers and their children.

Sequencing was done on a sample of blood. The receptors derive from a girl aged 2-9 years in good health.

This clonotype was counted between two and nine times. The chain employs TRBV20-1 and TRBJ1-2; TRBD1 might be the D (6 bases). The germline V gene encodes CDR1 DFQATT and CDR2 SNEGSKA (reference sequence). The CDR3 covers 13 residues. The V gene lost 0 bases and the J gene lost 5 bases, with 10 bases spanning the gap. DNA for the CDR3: TGCAGTGCTAGAGATCTCAGGGGATATGGCTACACCTTC. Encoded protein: CSARDLRGYGYTF.

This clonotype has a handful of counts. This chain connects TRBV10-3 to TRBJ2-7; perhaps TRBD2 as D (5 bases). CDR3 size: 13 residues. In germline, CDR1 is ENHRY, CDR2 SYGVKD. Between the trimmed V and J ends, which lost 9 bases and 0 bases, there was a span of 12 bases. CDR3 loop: CAMANRDSYEQYF. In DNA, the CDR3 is TGTGCCATGGCAAACCGGGACTCCTACGAGCAGTACTTC.

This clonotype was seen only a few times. This CDR3 is CAISSGTAKNIQYF. The DNA for the CDR3 is TGTGCCATCAGTTCGGGGACAGCCAAAAACATTCAGTACTTC. This chain connects TRBV10-3 to TRBJ2-4; the D gene could be TRBD1 or TRBD2 (5 bases each). This CDR3 has 14 residues. Trimming pared 5 bases from V and 0 bases from J, leaving 8 bases between. Germline CDR1 reads ENHRY; CDR2 reads SYGVKD.

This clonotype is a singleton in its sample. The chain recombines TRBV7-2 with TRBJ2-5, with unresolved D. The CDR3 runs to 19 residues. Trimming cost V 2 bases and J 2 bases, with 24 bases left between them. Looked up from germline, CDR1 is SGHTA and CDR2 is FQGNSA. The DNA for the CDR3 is TGTGCCAGCAGCTTATTTTCTGTCGGAGCGAGGACGCAACAAGAGACCCAGTACTTC. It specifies CASSLFSVGARTQQETQYF.

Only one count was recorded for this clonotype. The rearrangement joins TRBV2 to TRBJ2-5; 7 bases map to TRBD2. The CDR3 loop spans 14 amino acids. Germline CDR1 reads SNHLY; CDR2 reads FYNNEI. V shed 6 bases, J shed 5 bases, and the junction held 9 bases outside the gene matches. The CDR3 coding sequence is TGTGCCAGCAGCGGGTTGGGAGGGAGTGAGACCCAGTACTTC. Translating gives CASSGLGGSETQYF.

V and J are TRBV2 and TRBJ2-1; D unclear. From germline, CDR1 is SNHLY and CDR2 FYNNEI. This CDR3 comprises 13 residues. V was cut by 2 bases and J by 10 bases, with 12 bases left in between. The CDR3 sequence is CASSENYAAEQFF. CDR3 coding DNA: TGTGCCAGCAGTGAAAATTATGCAGCGGAGCAGTTCTTC. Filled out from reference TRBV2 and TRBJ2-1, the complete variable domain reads EPEVTQTPSHQVTQMGQEVILRCVPISNHLYFYWYRQILGQKVEFLVSFYNNEISEKSEIFDDQFSVERPDGSNFTLKIRSTKLEDSAMYFCASSENYAAEQFFGPGTRLTVL.

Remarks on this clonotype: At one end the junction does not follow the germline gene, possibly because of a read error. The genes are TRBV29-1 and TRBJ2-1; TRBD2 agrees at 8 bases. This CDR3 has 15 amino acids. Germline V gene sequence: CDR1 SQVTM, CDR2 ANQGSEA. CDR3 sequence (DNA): TGCAGCGTTCGTCTAGCGGGCAGCTCCTACAATGAGCAGCTCTTC. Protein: CSVRLAGSSYNEQLF.

CDR3 in amino acids: CATSDPTTRGRETQYF. Here the CDR3 DNA reads TGTGCCACCAGTGACCCCACTACCAGGGGGAGAGAGACCCAGTACTTC. The V and J genes are TRBV24-1 and TRBJ2-7; 7 positions agree with TRBD1. The J call is in doubt because the DNA end fits TRBJ2-5 better. Germline CDR1 reads KGHDR; CDR2 reads SFDVKD. This CDR3 contains 16 residues.

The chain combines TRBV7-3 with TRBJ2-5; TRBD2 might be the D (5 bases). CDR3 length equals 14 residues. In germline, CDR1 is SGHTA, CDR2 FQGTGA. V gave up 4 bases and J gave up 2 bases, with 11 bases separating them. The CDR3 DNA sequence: TGTGCCAGCAGCTCCCCCGGGGATCAAGAGACCCAGTACTTC. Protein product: CASSSPGDQETQYF.

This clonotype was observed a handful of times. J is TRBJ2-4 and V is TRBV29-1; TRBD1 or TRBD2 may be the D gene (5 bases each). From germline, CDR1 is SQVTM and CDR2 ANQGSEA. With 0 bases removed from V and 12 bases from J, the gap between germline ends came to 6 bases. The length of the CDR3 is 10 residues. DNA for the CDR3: TGCAGCGTTGAAGATGGGGGTCAGTACTTC. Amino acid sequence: CSVEDGGQYF. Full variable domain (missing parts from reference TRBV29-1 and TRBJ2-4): SAVISQKPSRDICQRGTSLTIQCQVDSQVTMMFWYRQQPGQSLTLIATANQGSEATYESGFVIDKFPISRPNLTFSTLTVSNMSPEDSSIYLCSVEDGGQYFGAGTRLSVL.

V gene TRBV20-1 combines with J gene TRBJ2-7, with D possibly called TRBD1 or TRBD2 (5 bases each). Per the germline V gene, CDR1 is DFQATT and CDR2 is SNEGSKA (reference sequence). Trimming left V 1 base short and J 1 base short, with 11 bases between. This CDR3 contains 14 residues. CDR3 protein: CSARGREISYEQYF. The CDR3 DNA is TGCAGTGCTAGAGGCAGGGAGATATCCTACGAGCAGTACTTC.

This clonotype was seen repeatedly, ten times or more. This CDR3 reads CASTPGPGNTIYF. The DNA for the CDR3 is TGTGCCTCGACCCCGGGGCCTGGAAACACCATATATTTT. The J gene is TRBJ1-3, the V gene TRBV28; weak D call: TRBD1 (5 bases). The V and J ends lost 11 bases and 2 bases respectively, with 13 bases between them. Germline CDR1 and CDR2: MDHEN and SYDVKM. This CDR3 is built from 13 residues.

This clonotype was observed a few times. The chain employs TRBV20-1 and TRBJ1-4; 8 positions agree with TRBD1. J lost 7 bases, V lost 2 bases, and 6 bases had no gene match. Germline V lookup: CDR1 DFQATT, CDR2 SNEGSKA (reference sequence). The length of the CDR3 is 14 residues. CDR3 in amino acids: CSARRTGRTEKLFF. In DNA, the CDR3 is TGCAGTGCTAGAAGGACAGGGAGAACTGAAAAACTGTTTTTT.

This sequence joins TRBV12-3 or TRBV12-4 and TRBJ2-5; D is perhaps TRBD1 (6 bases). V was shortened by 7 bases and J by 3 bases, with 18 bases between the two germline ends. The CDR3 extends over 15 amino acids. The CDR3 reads CASKGHDRGKETQYF. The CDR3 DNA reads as TGTGCCAGCAAGGGACACGATAGAGGCAAAGAGACCCAGTACTTC.

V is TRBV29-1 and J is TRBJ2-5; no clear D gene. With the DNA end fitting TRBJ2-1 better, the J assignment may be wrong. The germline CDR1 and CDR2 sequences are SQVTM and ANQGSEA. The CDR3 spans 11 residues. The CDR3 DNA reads TGCAGCGGTGGATATGCCAATGAGCAGTTCTTC. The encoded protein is CSGGYANEQFF.

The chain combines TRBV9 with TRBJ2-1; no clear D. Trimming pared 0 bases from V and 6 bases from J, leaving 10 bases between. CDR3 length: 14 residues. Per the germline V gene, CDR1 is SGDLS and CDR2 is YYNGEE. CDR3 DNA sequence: TGTGCCAGCAGCGTAGGGGGTATATCCAATGAGCAGTTCTTC. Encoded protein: CASSVGGISNEQFF.

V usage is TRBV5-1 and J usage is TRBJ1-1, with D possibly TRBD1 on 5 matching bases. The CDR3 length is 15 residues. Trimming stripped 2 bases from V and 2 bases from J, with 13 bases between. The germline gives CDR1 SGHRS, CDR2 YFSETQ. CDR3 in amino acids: CASSFMGQGNTEAFF. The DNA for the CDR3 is TGCGCCAGCAGCTTTATGGGCCAGGGCAACACTGAAGCTTTCTTT.